Listed below are T cell receptor beta chains from one sample, sequenced in a study of T cell responses to AZD1222 COVID-19 vaccine. Using immunoSEQ multiplex PCR, the repertoire was profiled, and TCRdb retains in-frame clones only, with some absent. The sample holds hundreds of thousands of clones; almost 95% are singletons and the top ten take around 0.57%. Specimen: peripheral blood, collected 28 days after the second AZD1222 dose. Every receptor here comes from an adult who received the AZD1222 COVID-19 vaccine. Each CDR3 is given with its conserved first and last residue. D genes are given only for firm matches. Some rows have no size entry. The others give once, few or many, or a class for an expanded clone.

TRBJ1-4 NA NA TRBV5-5 CASSPAGEGEKLFF TGTGCCAGCAGCCCGGCCGGGGAGGGTGAAAAACTGTTTTTT
TRBJ1-1 NA NA TRBV2 CASFTLQGNTEAFF TGTGCCAGCTTTACTTTACAGGGGAACACTGAAGCTTTCTTT
TRBJ2-7 NA TRBD1 TRBV28 CASSLMGQGSEQYF TGTGCCAGCAGTTTGATGGGACAGGGATCCGAGCAGTACTTC
TRBJ1-1 NA NA TRBV5-1 CASGLEPNANTEAFF TGCGCCAGCGGTTTGGAGCCAAACGCAAACACTGAAGCTTTCTTT
TRBJ1-5 once NA TRBV9 CASSVGGGDQPQHF TGTGCCAGCAGCGTAGGAGGTGGGGATCAGCCCCAGCATTTT
TRBJ1-6 NA NA TRBV27 CASSLSIPDNSPLHF TGTGCCAGCAGTTTATCGATCCCGGATAATTCACCCCTCCACTTT
TRBJ2-3 once NA TRBV5-1 CASSEARDTQYF TGCGCCAGCAGCGAGGCTCGAGATACGCAGTATTTT
TRBJ1-2 NA TRBD1 TRBV5-1 CASSLGQGNYGYTF TGCGCCAGCAGCTTGGGACAGGGCAACTATGGCTACACCTTC
TRBJ2-5 NA NA TRBV27 CASSLLGTGETQYF TGTGCCAGCAGTTTATTGGGAACCGGAGAGACCCAGTACTTC
TRBJ1-6 NA NA TRBV3-1/TRBV3-2 CASSQERTASNSPLHF TGTGCCAGCAGCCAAGAGCGGACAGCTTCAAATTCACCCCTCCACTTT
TRBJ2-7 NA NA TRBV7-2 CASSPSYEQYF TGTGCCAGCAGCCCCTCCTACGAGCAGTACTTC
TRBJ1-1 NA NA TRBV27 CASSLWAGVGNTEAFF TGTGCCAGCAGTTTATGGGCAGGGGTAGGGAACACTGAAGCTTTCTTT
TRBJ1-2 NA NA TRBV14 CASSQSGRAGKTF TGTGCCAGCAGCCAATCGGGGAGGGCAGGGAAGACCTTC
TRBJ2-1 NA TRBD2 TRBV27 CASSLRGGQREQEQFF TGTGCCAGCAGTTTACGCGGTGGCCAGCGGGAGCAAGAGCAGTTCTTC
TRBJ2-1 NA NA TRBV5-1 CASSLVGGGEYNEQFF TGCGCCAGCAGCTTGGTTGGTGGAGGAGAGTACAATGAGCAGTTCTTC
TRBJ2-1 NA TRBD2 TRBV7-2 CASSLRRGGLGEQFF TGTGCCAGCAGCTTGAGGCGGGGGGGCTTGGGTGAGCAGTTCTTC
TRBJ2-1 once NA TRBV11-2 CASSFGPKEGEQFF TGTGCCAGCAGCTTTGGACCGAAAGAGGGTGAGCAGTTCTTC
TRBJ1-1 NA NA TRBV6-6 CASSPIGTEAFF TGTGCCAGCAGTCCAATTGGCACTGAAGCTTTCTTT
TRBJ2-7 NA TRBD1 TRBV5-1 CASSGRTGGAGWYF TGCGCCAGCAGCGGAAGGACAGGGGGCGCGGGTTGGTACTTC
TRBJ2-7 NA NA TRBV18 CASSPPNPGEQYF TGTGCCAGCTCACCACCGAACCCGGGGGAGCAGTACTTC
TRBJ1-1 NA TRBD1 TRBV18 CASSPRGQGAINTEAFF TGTGCCAGCTCACCAAGGGGACAGGGGGCGATCAACACTGAAGCTTTCTTT
TRBJ2-5 NA NA TRBV9 CASSERTAFQETQYF TGTGCCAGCAGCGAGCGGACAGCATTCCAAGAGACCCAGTACTTC
TRBJ1-5 NA NA TRBV28 CASSVEEPRTQHF TGTGCCAGCAGTGTAGAGGAACCTCGGACCCAGCATTTT
TRBJ1-1 NA NA TRBV7-2 CASSARQYNTEAFF TGTGCCAGCAGCGCCAGACAGTATAACACTGAAGCTTTCTTT
TRBJ2-1 NA NA TRBV28 CASRAGPYNEQFF TGTGCCAGCAGAGCGGGTCCCTACAATGAGCAGTTCTTC
TRBJ1-2 once NA TRBV6-5 CASSYSYRDLPYGYTF TGTGCCAGCAGTTACTCATACAGGGACCTGCCCTATGGCTACACCTTC
TRBJ2-7 NA NA TRBV6-2/TRBV6-3 CASSYSGEQYF TGTGCCAGCAGTTACTCTGGCGAGCAGTACTTC
TRBJ1-1 NA NA TRBV7-9 CASSLPGPTEAFF TGTGCCAGCAGCCTCCCCGGCCCCACTGAAGCTTTCTTT
TRBJ2-1 NA NA TRBV5-1 CASSLAQTPYNEQFF TGCGCCAGCAGCTTGGCCCAGACTCCCTACAATGAGCAGTTCTTC
TRBJ1-1 once NA TRBV11-1 CASSPDENTEAFF TGTGCCAGCAGCCCCGACGAGAACACTGAAGCTTTCTTT
TRBJ1-2 NA NA TRBV7-9 CASSRHNYGYTF TGTGCCAGCAGCCGTCATAACTATGGCTACACCTTC
TRBJ2-2 NA TRBD1 TRBV7-9 CASSLAAGGRPGELFF TGTGCCAGCAGCTTAGCGGCAGGGGGCAGGCCCGGGGAGCTGTTTTTT
TRBJ1-1 NA NA TRBV19 CASTVQGPSTEAFF TGTGCCAGTACAGTTCAGGGTCCCAGCACTGAAGCTTTCTTT
TRBJ1-2 NA TRBD1 TRBV9 CASSPRQGFAYGYTF TGTGCCAGCAGCCCGAGACAGGGTTTCGCCTATGGCTACACCTTC
TRBJ1-2 NA TRBD1 TRBV2 CAGSSQQGAVGYTF TGTGCCGGATCCTCCCAACAGGGGGCGGTGGGCTACACCTTC
TRBJ2-3 NA NA TRBV28 CASSRLGGPHTDTQYF TGTGCCAGCAGTAGGTTGGGGGGCCCACACACAGATACGCAGTATTTT
TRBJ1-1 NA NA TRBV21-1 CASTRRGRGVTEAFF TGTGCCAGCACCAGAAGGGGCAGGGGAGTGACTGAAGCTTTCTTT
TRBJ2-7 NA NA TRBV11-2 CASSGGHSYEQYF TGTGCCAGCAGCGGGGGACACTCCTACGAGCAGTACTTC
TRBJ2-1 NA TRBD1 TRBV28 CASSILQGARDNEQFF TGTGCCAGCAGCATCCTACAGGGGGCGCGGGACAATGAGCAGTTCTTC
TRBJ1-5 once NA TRBV2 CASSEARQGLGPQHF TGTGCCAGCAGTGAAGCGAGGCAGGGGTTGGGGCCCCAGCATTTT
TRBJ1-6 NA NA TRBV28 CASSLSSSNSPLHF TGTGCCAGCAGTTTGTCCTCCTCTAATTCACCCCTCCACTTT
TRBJ2-2 NA NA TRBV4-2 CASSQDLNSDTGELFF TGTGCCAGCAGCCAAGATTTGAACTCCGACACCGGGGAGCTGTTTTTT
TRBJ1-5 NA TRBD1 TRBV10-3 CAISTDRGNQPQHF TGTGCCATCAGTACCGACAGGGGCAATCAGCCCCAGCATTTT
TRBJ1-4 once NA TRBV5-1 CASSRPGGANEKLFF TGCGCCAGCAGCCGCCCCGGGGGGGCCAATGAAAAACTGTTTTTT
TRBJ2-7 NA NA TRBV2 CASSVRDNSYEQYF TGTGCCAGCAGTGTCCGGGACAACTCCTACGAGCAGTACTTC
TRBJ1-5 NA NA TRBV28 CASGGNQPQHF TGTGCCAGTGGGGGCAATCAGCCCCAGCATTTT
TRBJ1-1 NA NA TRBV28 CASSTGRTEAFF TGTGCCAGCAGTACAGGGAGGACTGAAGCTTTCTTT
TRBJ2-5 NA NA TRBV20-1 CSARSVETQYF TGCAGTGCTAGATCGGTGGAGACCCAGTACTTC
TRBJ2-1 NA TRBD2 TRBV10-3 CAIGGLAGENEQFF TGTGCCATCGGGGGACTAGCGGGAGAAAATGAGCAGTTCTTC
TRBJ1-5 NA NA TRBV27 CASSPRGISNQPQHF TGTGCCAGCAGTCCCCGGGGGATTAGCAATCAGCCCCAGCATTTT
TRBJ1-1 NA NA TRBV23-1 CASSQSPFRGMNTEAFF TGCGCCAGCAGTCAATCTCCGTTTAGGGGAATGAACACTGAAGCTTTCTTT
TRBJ2-7 NA TRBD1 TRBV10-1 CASSYSRDRVGEQYF TGCGCCAGCAGTTACTCGCGGGACAGGGTGGGCGAGCAGTACTTC
TRBJ2-5 NA NA TRBV7-2 CASSSTSWGETQYF TGTGCCAGCAGCTCGACTAGTTGGGGGGAGACCCAGTACTTC